A single sample gave rise to the 6 T cell receptor beta chains below, sequenced in a study of OX40 agonist ivuxolimab in advanced cancers. Here immunoSEQ multiplex PCR was the method, and the copy in TCRdb shows in-frame clones only, minus some. The sample has more than 50,000 clones, around 90% seen once. The sequences come from CD4+ or CD8+ T cells sorted from blood, collected in a trial of the OX40 agonist ivuxolimab. These receptor sequences come from an adult with an advanced solid tumor such as melanoma, head and neck, liver or kidney cancer.

This clone appeared once. V usage is TRBV5-1 and J usage is TRBJ1-1; the match to TRBD1 covers 7 bases. Germline values: CDR1 SGHRS, CDR2 YFSETQ. The CDR3 covers 14 residues. The J segment lost 2 bases and the V segment lost 3 bases, leaving 4 bases of the junction unmatched. The CDR3, as DNA: TGCGCCAGCAGCTCCGGGACAGATAACACTGAAGCTTTCTTT. Encoded protein: CASSSGTDNTEAFF.

The chain joins TRBV15 to TRBJ1-2; no clear D gene. The CDR3 consists of 13 residues. The V end lost 5 bases, the J end lost 7 bases, and 14 bases lay between the germline ends. Germline V CDR1 and CDR2: LNHNV, YYDKDF (reference sequence). CDR3 in amino acids: CATSSRNDRGYTF. CDR3 coding DNA: TGTGCCACCAGCTCTCGGAACGATCGTGGCTACACCTTC.

V usage is TRBV11-3 and J usage is TRBJ2-5; D is undetermined. The J call may not be correct, given that the DNA end is closer to TRBJ2-7. Looked up from germline, CDR1 is SGHNT and CDR2 is YENEEA. This CDR3 spans 13 amino acids. CDR3 residues: CASSSLDSYEQYF. For the CDR3, the DNA is TGTGCCAGCAGCTCATTAGACTCCTACGAGCAGTACTTC.

The rearrangement links TRBV5-1 to TRBJ2-5; possibly TRBD1 or TRBD2 for D (7 bases each). The closer fit of TRBJ2-7 to the DNA end suggests the J call may be wrong. Germline V gene sequence: CDR1 SGHRS, CDR2 YFSETQ. The CDR3 consists of 14 residues. This CDR3 is CASSSPGGGYEQYF. DNA of the CDR3: TGCGCCAGCAGCTCCCCAGGGGGAGGGTACGAGCAGTACTTC.

The CDR3 sequence: CASSLTGTVSSGNTIYF. The CDR3, as DNA: TGTGCCAGCAGCTTAACCGGGACAGTAAGCTCTGGAAACACCATATATTTT. The rearrangement links TRBV7-2 to TRBJ1-3; 7 nucleotides line up with TRBD1. This CDR3 comprises 17 residues. CDR1 SGHTA and CDR2 FQGNSA come from the germline V gene. The junction had 7 bases not matched to a gene; V was cut back by 2 bases and J by 0 bases.

CDR3 nucleotide sequence: TGTGCCAGCAGTTTAACAGGGCCCAACTATGGCTACACCTTC. It specifies CASSLTGPNYGYTF. The chain uses TRBV28 and TRBJ1-2, with a tentative D call TRBD1 (6 bases). The CDR3 has 14 amino acids. Germline V gene sequence: CDR1 MDHEN, CDR2 SYDVKM. V lost 2 bases, J lost 2 bases, and 9 bases lay in between.